The 18 T cell receptor beta chains below were found in one sample sequenced in a study of early T cells in non-severe SARS-CoV-2 infection. A single record per CDR3 protein comes from TCRdb applying MiXCR to the 5' RACE reads. The data show around 83,000 distinct CDR3 sequences, with approximately 12% seen just once and 4.4% held by the top ten. Sequencing used whole blood, obtained at baseline. These receptors all stem from an adult who was a healthcare worker with PCR-confirmed SARS-CoV-2 infection or an uninfected control (not recorded which).

This clonotype was observed a few times. The chain has TRBV12-3 or TRBV12-4 and TRBJ1-5; D uncertain. The CDR3 consists of 12 residues. The V gene lost 1 base and the J gene lost 11 bases, with 9 bases spanning the gap. CDR3 nucleotide sequence: TGTGCCAGCAGTTTAGGCACTCTGACCCAGCATTTT. Translated, it gives CASSLGTLTQHF.

This clonotype was counted ten times or more. The CDR3 sequence is CASSLDRGIEAFF. CDR3 DNA: TGTGCCAGCAGCCTGGACAGGGGGATTGAAGCTTTCTTT. V is TRBV7-9 and J is TRBJ1-1; TRBD1 agrees at 10 bases. The length of the CDR3 is 13 residues. The trim removed 5 bases at V and 7 bases at J, leaving 4 bases unmatched. Germline V lookup: CDR1 SEHNR, CDR2 FQNEAQ (reference sequence).

V and J are TRBV6-5 and TRBJ2-2, with D perhaps assigned TRBD1 or TRBD2 (5 bases each). This CDR3 spans 17 amino acids. The germline V and J ends were trimmed by 0 bases and 3 bases, with 14 bases remaining between them. Germline V gene data show CDR1 as MNHEY and CDR2 as SVGAGI. The CDR3 region is CASSYSRGAWDTGELFF. The DNA for the CDR3 is TGTGCCAGCAGTTACTCGAGGGGCGCCTGGGACACCGGGGAGCTGTTTTTT.

The chain couples TRBV7-8 to TRBJ2-5; 7 bases are shared with TRBD2. Germline CDR1 SGHVS, CDR2 FQNEAQ. The junction had 6 bases not matched to a gene; V was cut back by 4 bases and J by 4 bases. This CDR3 has 14 amino acids. CDR3 in amino acids: CASSSAGWGETQYF. The CDR3 DNA reads TGTGCCAGCAGCTCAGCGGGGTGGGGAGAGACCCAGTACTTC.

The chain uses TRBV29-1 and TRBJ2-1, with a weak D call TRBD2 (7 bases). The CDR3 covers 16 residues. Trimming took 0 bases from V and 0 from J, leaving 12 bases between them. Germline V CDR1 and CDR2: SQVTM, ANQGSEA. This chain's CDR3 is CSVEEMAGASYNEQFF. CDR3 sequence (DNA): TGCAGCGTTGAAGAGATGGCGGGGGCCTCCTACAATGAGCAGTTCTTC.

This chain links TRBV28 with TRBJ2-7; 14 bases match TRBD2. With V trimmed by 6 bases and J by 3 bases, 7 bases remained unmatched. From germline, CDR1 is MDHEN and CDR2 SYDVKM. The CDR3 consists of 16 residues. CDR3 sequence (DNA): TGTGCCAGCAGCAGAGGACTAGCGGGGGGACTCTACGAGCAGTACTTC. Protein product: CASSRGLAGGLYEQYF.

This clonotype appeared a few times. The J gene is TRBJ1-3, the V gene TRBV6-5; no clear D gene. CDR3 length: 16 amino acids. Trimming took off 0 bases at V and 0 bases at J, with 9 bases between the two ends. Germline CDR1 reads MNHEY; CDR2 reads SVGAGI. Written as DNA, the CDR3 is TGTGCCAGCAGTTACTCGAACCCCGCCTCTGGAAACACCATATATTTT. This gives the protein CASSYSNPASGNTIYF.

This clonotype has a handful of counts. This chain connects TRBV6-5 to TRBJ2-1; 7 bases are shared with TRBD2. Looked up from germline, CDR1 is MNHEY and CDR2 is SVGAGI. The CDR3 has 16 amino acids. V trimming: 2 bases; J trimming: 8 bases; junction bases outside the gene matches: 12. The CDR3 DNA reads as TGTGCCAGCAGTTACGCGACTAGCCAGTTCAGGGATGAGCAGTTCTTC. As protein: CASSYATSQFRDEQFF.

This clonotype was seen a handful of times. V and J are TRBV3-1 and TRBJ1-6, with D possibly being TRBD1 (5 bases). The CDR3 contains 13 residues. The V gene lost 3 bases and the J gene lost 6 bases, with 6 bases spanning the gap. Per germline, CDR1 LGHDT and CDR2 YNNKEL (reference sequence). The CDR3 loop reads CASSHGGNSPLHF. CDR3 nucleotide sequence: TGTGCCAGCAGCCACGGGGGTAATTCACCCCTCCACTTT.

There are a few counts of this clonotype. The chain has TRBV7-2 and TRBJ2-1, with D uncertain. Trimming removed 1 base from V and 0 bases from J, with 13 bases in between. CDR1 is SGHTA and CDR2 is FQGNSA in the germline V gene. The length of the CDR3 is 17 residues. CDR3: CASSLVELQSSYNEQFF. The CDR3, as DNA: TGTGCCAGCAGCTTAGTCGAGCTGCAGAGCTCCTACAATGAGCAGTTCTTC.

This clonotype was seen at least ten times. V and J are TRBV20-1 and TRBJ2-3; D is perhaps TRBD2 (5 bases). V was pared by 6 bases and J by 1 base, with 14 bases between. This CDR3 has 14 amino acids. CDR1 is DFQATT, CDR2 SNEGSKA, per germline (reference sequence). This chain's CDR3 is CSADTWRGTDTQYF. In DNA, the CDR3 is TGCAGTGCCGATACCTGGCGGGGCACAGATACGCAGTATTTT.

This clonotype was picked up many times. CDR3 DNA sequence: TGTGCCAGCAGAACTAGCGTCTTCACAGATACGCAGTATTTT. Translated, it gives CASRTSVFTDTQYF. This chain links TRBV25-1 with TRBJ2-3, with 7 bases identical to TRBD2. This CDR3 spans 14 amino acids. V lost 6 bases to trimming and J lost 2 bases; unmatched junction nucleotides: 5. Per the germline V gene, CDR1 is MGHDK and CDR2 is SYGVNS.

This clonotype was picked up many times. The chain recombines TRBV4-2 with TRBJ1-3; 7 bases match TRBD1. The CDR3 totals 16 residues. The germline CDR1 and CDR2 sequences are LGHNA and YNFKEQ. V shed 5 bases, J shed 1 base, and the junction held 8 bases outside the gene matches. The CDR3 DNA reads as TGTGCCAGCAGCACCCAAACGACAGGGTCTGGAAACACCATATATTTT. It translates to CASSTQTTGSGNTIYF.

The genes are TRBV7-6 and TRBJ1-1, with D hard to call. Trimming took 5 bases from V and 1 from J, leaving 14 bases between them. CDR3 length: 15 amino acids. Germline values: CDR1 SGHVS, CDR2 FNYEAQ. The CDR3 sequence: CASSVPPGANTEAFF. For the CDR3, the DNA is TGTGCCAGCAGCGTACCCCCCGGCGCGAACACTGAAGCTTTCTTT. Full variable domain (outside the CDR3, taken from reference TRBV7-6 and TRBJ1-1): GAGVSQSPRYKVTKRGQDVALRCDPISGHVSLYWYRQALGQGPEFLTYFNYEAQQDKSGLPNDRFSAERPEGSISTLTIQRTEQRDSAMYRCASSVPPGANTEAFFGQGTRLTVV.

A few counts support this clonotype. V and J are TRBV3-1 and TRBJ2-1; TRBD2 aligns across 12 bases. The germline V gene has CDR1 LGHDT and CDR2 YNNKEL (reference sequence). This CDR3 is built from 18 residues. With 2 bases clipped from V and 4 bases from J, the junction kept 9 bases outside the gene matches. CDR3 in amino acids: CASSQLPGTSGYYNEQFF. As DNA, the CDR3 is TGTGCCAGCAGCCAACTACCGGGGACTAGCGGGTATTACAATGAGCAGTTCTTC.

The gene calls are TRBV12-3 or TRBV12-4 and TRBJ2-5, with D uncertain. The CDR3 is made up of 16 amino acids. V lost 0 bases, J lost 1 base, and 12 bases lay in between. The CDR3 DNA follows: TGTGCCAGCAGTTTAGCAGGGCGGCTGATCCAAGAGACCCAGTACTTC. Its translation is CASSLAGRLIQETQYF.

This clonotype has at least ten counts. The rearrangement joins TRBV27 to TRBJ2-3; D is undetermined. The ends were cut back, 5 bases at V and 3 bases at J, with 9 bases in the middle. Germline V CDR1 and CDR2: MNHEY, SMNVEV (reference sequence). The CDR3 loop spans 13 amino acids. Here the CDR3 reads CASSLHRTDTQYF. Here the CDR3 DNA reads TGTGCCAGCAGTCTTCACCGAACAGATACGCAGTATTTT.

V and J are TRBV7-9 and TRBJ1-2; 8 bases line up with TRBD1. Per germline, CDR1 SEHNR and CDR2 FQNEAQ (reference sequence). The CDR3 sequence is 16 residues long. V gave up 5 bases and J gave up 4 bases; unmatched junction bases: 12. CDR3 DNA sequence: TGTGCCAGCAGCCCAGGGGGACAGGCTCTTGGCTATGGCTACACCTTC. Encoded protein: CASSPGGQALGYGYTF.